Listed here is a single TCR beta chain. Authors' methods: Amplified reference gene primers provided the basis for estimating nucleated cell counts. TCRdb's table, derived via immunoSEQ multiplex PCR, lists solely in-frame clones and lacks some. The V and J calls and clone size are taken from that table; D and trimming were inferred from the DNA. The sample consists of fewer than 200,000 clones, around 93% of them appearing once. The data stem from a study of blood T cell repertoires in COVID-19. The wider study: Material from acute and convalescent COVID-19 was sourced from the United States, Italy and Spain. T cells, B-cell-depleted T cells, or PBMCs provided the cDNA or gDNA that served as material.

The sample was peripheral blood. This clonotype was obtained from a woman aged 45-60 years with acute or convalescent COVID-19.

As DNA, the CDR3 is TGTGCCAGCAAGGGACAAAGCAATCAGCCCCAGCATTTT. Protein: CASKGQSNQPQHF. The chain is built from TRBV2 and TRBJ1-5, with D possibly being TRBD1 (6 bases). The V end lost 7 bases, the J end lost 1 base, and 8 bases lay between the germline ends. Germline values: CDR1 SNHLY, CDR2 FYNNEI. The CDR3 covers 13 residues.